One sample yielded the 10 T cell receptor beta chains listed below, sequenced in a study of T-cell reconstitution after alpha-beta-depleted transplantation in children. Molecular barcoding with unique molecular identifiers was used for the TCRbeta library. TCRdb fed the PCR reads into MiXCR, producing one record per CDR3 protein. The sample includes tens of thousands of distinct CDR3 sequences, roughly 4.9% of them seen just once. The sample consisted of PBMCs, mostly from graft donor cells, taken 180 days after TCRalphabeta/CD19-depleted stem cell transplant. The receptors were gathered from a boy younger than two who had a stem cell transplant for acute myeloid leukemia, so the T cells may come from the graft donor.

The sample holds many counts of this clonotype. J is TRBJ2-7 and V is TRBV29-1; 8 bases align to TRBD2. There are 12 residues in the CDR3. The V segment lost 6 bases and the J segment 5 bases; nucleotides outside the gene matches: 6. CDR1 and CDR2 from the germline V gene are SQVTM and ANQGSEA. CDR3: CSVGRGGNEQYF. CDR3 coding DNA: TGCAGCGTCGGCCGGGGGGGCAACGAGCAGTACTTC.

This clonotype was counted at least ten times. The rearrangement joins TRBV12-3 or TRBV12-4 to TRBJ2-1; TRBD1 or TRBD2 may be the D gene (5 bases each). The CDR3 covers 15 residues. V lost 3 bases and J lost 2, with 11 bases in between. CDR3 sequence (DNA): TGTGCCAGCAGTTTGGGGGAATGGACCTACAATGAGCAGTTCTTC. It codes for CASSLGEWTYNEQFF.

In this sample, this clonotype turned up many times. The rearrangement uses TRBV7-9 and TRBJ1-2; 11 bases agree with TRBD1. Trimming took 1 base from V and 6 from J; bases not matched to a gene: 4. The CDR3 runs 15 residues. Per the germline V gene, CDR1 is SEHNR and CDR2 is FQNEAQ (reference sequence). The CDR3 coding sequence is TGTGCCAGCAGCTTAGAAGGACAGGGGGCGGATGGCTACACCTTC. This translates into CASSLEGQGADGYTF. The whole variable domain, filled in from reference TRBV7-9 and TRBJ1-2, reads DTGVSQNPRHKITKRGQNVTFRCDPISEHNRLYWYRQTLGQGPEFLTYFQNEAQLEKSRLLSDRFSAERPKGSFSTLEIQRTEQGDSAMYLCASSLEGQGADGYTFGSGTRLTVV.

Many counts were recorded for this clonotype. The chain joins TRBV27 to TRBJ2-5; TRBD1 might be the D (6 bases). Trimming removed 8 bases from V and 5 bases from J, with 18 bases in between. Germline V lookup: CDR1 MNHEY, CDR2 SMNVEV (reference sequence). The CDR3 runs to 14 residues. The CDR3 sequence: CASAPRGGWETQYF. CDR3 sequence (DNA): TGTGCCAGCGCCCCGAGAGGGGGATGGGAGACCCAGTACTTC.

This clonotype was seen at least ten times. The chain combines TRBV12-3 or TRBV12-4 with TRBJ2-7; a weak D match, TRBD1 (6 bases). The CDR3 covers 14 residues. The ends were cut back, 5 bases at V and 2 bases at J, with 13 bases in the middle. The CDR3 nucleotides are TGTGCCAGCAGTCCCACAGGGAGCGCCTACGAGCAGTACTTC. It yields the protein CASSPTGSAYEQYF.

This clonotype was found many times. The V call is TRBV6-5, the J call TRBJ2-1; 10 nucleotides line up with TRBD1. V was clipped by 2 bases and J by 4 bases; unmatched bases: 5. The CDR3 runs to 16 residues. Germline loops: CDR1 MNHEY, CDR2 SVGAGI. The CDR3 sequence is CASSYLGQGLYNEQFF. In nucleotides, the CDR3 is TGTGCCAGCAGTTACCTGGGACAGGGGTTGTACAATGAGCAGTTCTTC.

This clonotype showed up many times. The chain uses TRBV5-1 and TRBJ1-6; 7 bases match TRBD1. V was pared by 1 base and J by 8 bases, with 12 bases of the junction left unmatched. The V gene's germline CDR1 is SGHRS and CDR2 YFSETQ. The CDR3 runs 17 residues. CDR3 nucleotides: TGCGCCAGCAGCTTGTTTAGGGGTCCCAGGGGGGATTCACCCCTCCACTTT. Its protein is CASSLFRGPRGDSPLHF.

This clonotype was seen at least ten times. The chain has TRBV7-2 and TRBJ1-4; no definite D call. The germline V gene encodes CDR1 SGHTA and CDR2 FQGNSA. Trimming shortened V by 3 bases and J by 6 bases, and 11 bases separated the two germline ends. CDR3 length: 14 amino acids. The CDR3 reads CASSLRHSDEKLFF. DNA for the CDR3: TGTGCCAGCAGCTTGAGACATTCGGATGAAAAACTGTTTTTT.

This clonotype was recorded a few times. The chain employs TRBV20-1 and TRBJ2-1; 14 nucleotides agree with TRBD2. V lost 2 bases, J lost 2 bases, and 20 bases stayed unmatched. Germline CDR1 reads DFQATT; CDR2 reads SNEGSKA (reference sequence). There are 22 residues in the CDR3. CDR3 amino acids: CSARSGRGPGLAGAIAYNEQFF. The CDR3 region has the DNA TGCAGTGCTAGATCGGGCAGGGGGCCGGGACTAGCGGGGGCGATCGCCTACAATGAGCAGTTCTTC.

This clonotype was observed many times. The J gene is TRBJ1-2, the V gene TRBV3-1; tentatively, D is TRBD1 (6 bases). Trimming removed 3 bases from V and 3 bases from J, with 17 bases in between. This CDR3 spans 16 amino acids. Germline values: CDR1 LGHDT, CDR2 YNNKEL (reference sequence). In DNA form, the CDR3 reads TGTGCCAGCAGCCAGAGGGGGGCAGGGGCCGACTATGGCTACACCTTC. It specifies CASSQRGAGADYGYTF.